What follows are 9 T cell receptor beta chains derived from one specimen sequenced in a study of T-cell memory formation after mild COVID-19. Each CDR3 protein gets one entry after TCRdb re-called the 5' RACE reads with MiXCR. Of 270,000 or so distinct CDR3 sequences in the sample, roughly 18% are singletons; the top ten hold 23%. The specimen was PBMCs or a T cell subset sorted from them (not recorded which). All receptors derive from a man younger than 35 who had mild COVID-19 (a few samples of this study predate the infection). Cell type and time point are not known.

This clonotype was seen a few times. The chain has TRBV6-4 and TRBJ2-2; 8 nucleotides match TRBD2. The CDR3 spans 16 residues. V shed 2 bases, J shed 2 bases, and the junction held 4 bases outside the gene matches. Germline lookup yields CDR1 MRHNA and CDR2 SNTAGT. CDR3 protein: CASSDLGLANTGELFF. CDR3 DNA: TGTGCCAGCAGTGACCTAGGACTAGCTAACACCGGGGAGCTGTTTTTT.

This rearrangement joins TRBV5-6 to TRBJ2-1, with TRBD1 matching 7 bases. CDR1 and CDR2 from the germline V gene are SGHDT and YYEEEE. Unmatched junction bases numbered 11, after V lost 4 bases and J lost 7 bases. This CDR3 has 15 residues. CDR3 residues: CASSRDPGQRNEQFF. The CDR3 coding sequence is TGTGCCAGCAGCCGGGACCCGGGACAGAGGAATGAGCAGTTCTTC.

This clonotype has only a few counts. This sequence joins TRBV20-1 and TRBJ1-1; D remains ambiguous. The V gene's germline CDR1 is DFQATT and CDR2 SNEGSKA (reference sequence). This CDR3 has 14 residues. V lost 1 base and J 0 bases, leaving 9 bases between the germline ends. The CDR3 DNA reads TGCAGTGCTAGAGCTGGGCAGATGAACACTGAAGCTTTCTTT. It encodes CSARAGQMNTEAFF.

There are a few counts of this clonotype. The genes are TRBV5-4 and TRBJ1-2, with D unclear. The ends were cut back, 6 bases at V and 4 bases at J, with 13 bases in the middle. CDR1 is SGHNT and CDR2 is YYREEE in the germline V gene (reference sequence). This CDR3 contains 13 residues. As DNA, the CDR3 is TGTGCCAGCACCTGGCGGGGTTCCTATGGCTACACCTTC. Its protein is CASTWRGSYGYTF.

This clonotype was detected only a few times. The V and J genes are TRBV5-1 and TRBJ2-3, with a weak D call TRBD2 (7 bases). There are 14 residues in the CDR3. Germline V CDR1 and CDR2: SGHRS, YFSETQ. Trimming removed 4 bases at V and 2 bases at J, with 11 bases between. Here the CDR3 reads CASSPGGLTDTQYF. CDR3 DNA: TGCGCCAGCAGCCCGGGGGGCCTCACAGATACGCAGTATTTT. The whole variable domain, filled in from reference TRBV5-1 and TRBJ2-3, reads KAGVTQTPRYLIKTRGQQVTLSCSPISGHRSVSWYQQTPGQGLQFLFEYFSETQRNKGNFPGRFSGRQFSNSRSEMNVSTLELGDSALYLCASSPGGLTDTQYFGPGTRLTVL.

The sample holds many counts of this clonotype. V is TRBV5-1 and J is TRBJ2-2; D is uncertain. The CDR3 runs to 14 residues. Germline V gene lookup returns CDR1 SGHRS and CDR2 YFSETQ. V dropped 4 bases and J dropped 7 bases, with 14 bases sitting between them. The CDR3 protein is CASSGALVDGELFF. CDR3 coding DNA: TGCGCCAGCAGCGGAGCGTTGGTGGACGGGGAGCTGTTTTTT.

The chain is built from TRBV29-1 and TRBJ2-3; D not resolved. This CDR3 spans 10 amino acids. V was trimmed by 6 bases and J by 5 bases, leaving 6 bases between them. Germline values: CDR1 SQVTM, CDR2 ANQGSEA. The CDR3 is CSVDRDTQYF. CDR3 DNA sequence: TGCAGCGTCGATCGAGATACGCAGTATTTT.

The chain is built from TRBV7-2 and TRBJ2-3, with 10 bases matching TRBD2. After removal of 4 bases from V and 2 bases from J, the junction contained 6 bases not matched to a gene. The CDR3 sequence is 16 residues long. The germline gives CDR1 SGHTA, CDR2 FQGNSA. CDR3: CASSSSLAGATDTQYF. The CDR3 coding sequence is TGTGCCAGCAGCTCCTCTCTAGCGGGGGCCACAGATACGCAGTATTTT.

V is TRBV7-2 and J is TRBJ1-2; 10 bases match TRBD1. Germline assignment: CDR1 SGHTA and CDR2 FQGNSA. V was pared by 4 bases and J by 7 bases, with 9 bases of the junction left unmatched. The CDR3 consists of 15 residues. The CDR3, as DNA: TGTGCCAGCAGCTACTGGGACAGGGGACTAATTGGCTACACCTTC. This codes for CASSYWDRGLIGYTF.